The entry below gives a single T cell receptor beta chain sequence along with its context. CDR3 length: 13 residues. The germline V gene encodes CDR1 SEHNR and CDR2 FQNEAQ (reference sequence). Trimming removed 4 bases at V and 5 bases at J, with 12 bases between. The sample belongs to a study of blood T cell repertoires in COVID-19. Turning to the study itself: The study drew acute and convalescent COVID-19 samples from the United States, Italy and Spain.

Per the study methods: Reference gene primers were amplified, and this amplification served to estimate nucleated cell counts. Measured with immunoSEQ multiplex PCR; TCRdb has only the in-frame clones, and not every one. That table gives V, J and clone size, and the DNA gave D and trimming. The repertoire consists of roughly 150,000 clones, with 70% to 90% occurring once and the leading ten covering under 6%. The sample taken for sequencing was peripheral blood. The clonotype comes from a human donor in a cohort sampled during active COVID-19. The chain is built from TRBV7-9 and TRBJ2-7; tentatively, D is TRBD2 (5 bases). The CDR3 DNA reads as TGTGCCAGCAGCTCGGACCCGAGGGACGAGCAGTACTTC. Its protein product is CASSSDPRDEQYF.